Only a few counts were recorded for the clone carrying this T cell receptor beta chain. Its antigen is unidentified. The data originate from a study of T-cell memory formation after mild COVID-19. The CDR3 is 12 amino acids. With 3 bases removed from V and 8 bases from J, the gap between germline ends came to 11 bases. Germline V gene data show CDR1 as SGDLS and CDR2 as YYNGEE. The 5'RACE method, run with constant-segment primers, produced TCR alpha and TCR beta cDNA libraries (carrying sample barcodes and UMIs). TCRdb reprocessed the 5' RACE reads with MiXCR, giving one entry per CDR3 protein. Of more than 450,000 distinct CDR3 sequences detected, 15% to 20% appear once; the ten largest clones hold about 11%. Findings of the study overall: For contracting clones, CD4+ ones sat mainly in CM and EM, CD8+ in EMRA. Pre-infection memory carried some responding clones, suggesting that cross-reactive memory joined.

This receptor was identified in an adult woman who had mild COVID-19 (a few samples of this study predate the infection). Cell type and time point are not known. Sequenced material: PBMCs or a T cell subset sorted from them (not recorded which). The rearrangement links TRBV9 to TRBJ1-2; maybe TRBD1 (6 bases). The CDR3 loop is CASSGYREGYTF. For the CDR3, the DNA is TGTGCCAGCAGCGGGTACAGGGAGGGCTACACCTTC.